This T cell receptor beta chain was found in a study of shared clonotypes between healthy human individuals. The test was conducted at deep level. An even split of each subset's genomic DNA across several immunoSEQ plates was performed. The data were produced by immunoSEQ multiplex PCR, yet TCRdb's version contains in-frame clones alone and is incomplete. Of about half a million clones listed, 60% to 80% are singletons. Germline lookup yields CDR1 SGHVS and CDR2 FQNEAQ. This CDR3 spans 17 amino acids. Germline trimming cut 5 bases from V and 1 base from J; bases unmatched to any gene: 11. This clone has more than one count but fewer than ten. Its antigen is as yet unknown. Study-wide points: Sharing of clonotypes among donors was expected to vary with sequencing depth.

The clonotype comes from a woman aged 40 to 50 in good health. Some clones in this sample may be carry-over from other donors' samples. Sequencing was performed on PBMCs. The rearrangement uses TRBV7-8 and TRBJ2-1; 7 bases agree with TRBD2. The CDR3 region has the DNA TGTGCCAGCAGCCCCGACCCTCCGGGACTATCCTACAATGAGCAGTTCTTC. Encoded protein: CASSPDPPGLSYNEQFF.